A selection of T cell receptor delta chains follows, all from one sample in a study of γδ T cells in repeated Plasmodium falciparum infection. TCRdb reanalysed the multiplex PCR reads with CATT. Of around 89,000 delta-chain clones listed, approximately 1.4% are singletons. The sample was gamma-delta T cells from blood. These receptors were obtained from a pool of human donors (malaria-infected and uninfected, not separated). Each CDR3 is given with its conserved first and last residue. The D gene is left open where the match is weak. Size values are once, few and many counts, or a class for expanded clones, and some rows have none.

j_call d_call v_call clone_size cdr3_aa cdr3_nt
TRDJ1 TRDD3 TRDV1 many CALGKGEGWGICDKLIF TGTGCTCTTGGAAAAGGTGAAGGCTGGGGGATTTGTGATAAACTCATCTTT
TRDJ2 TRDD3 TRDV1 many CALGDPGGYYLTAQLFF TGTGCTCTTGGGGACCCTGGGGGCTACTACTTGACAGCACAACTCTTCTTT
TRDJ1 TRDD3 TRDV1 many CALGEPFLLLGDTATDKLIF TGTGCTCTTGGGGAGCCATTCCTACTACTGGGGGATACGGCCACCGATAAACTCATCTTT
TRDJ1 . TRDV2 medium-sized CACDAWGQDTDKLIF TGTGCCTGTGACGCCTGGGGACAGGACACCGATAAACTCATCTTT
TRDJ1 . TRDV1 many CALGELADRTDKLIF TGTGCTCTTGGGGAACTAGCGGATCGCACCGATAAACTCATCTTT
TRDJ3 . TRDV1 few CALGDPASVSLGDLSWDTRQMFF TGTGCTCTTGGGGACCCTGCATCCGTATCACTGGGTGATCTCTCCTGGGACACCCGACAGATGTTTTTC
TRDJ1 . TRDV2 few CACDTSTWGAWLIF TGTGCCTGTGACACCAGCACCTGGGGCGCGTGGCTCATCTTT
TRDJ1 . TRDV1 many CALGELPLGDKLIF TGTGCTCTTGGGGAACTGCCATTGGGGGATAAACTCATCTTT
TRDJ1 TRDD3 TRDV1 many CALGDTPRGIRYTDKLIF TGTGCTCTTGGGGATACCCCAAGGGGGATAAGGTACACCGATAAACTCATCTTT
TRDJ1 TRDD3 TRDV1 many CALGELSYTGGFHDKLIF TGTGCTCTTGGGGAACTATCCTATACTGGGGGATTTCACGATAAACTCATCTTT
TRDJ1 . TRDV1 many CALGELGRGTYTDKLIF TGTGCTCTTGGGGAACTCGGGAGAGGTACGTACACCGATAAACTCATCTTT
TRDJ1 . TRDV1 many CALGEHCPGVTYTDKLIF TGTGCTCTTGGGGAACATTGTCCGGGGGTGACGTACACCGATAAACTCATCTTT
TRDJ2 TRDD3 TRDV1 many CALGARGSGDTVLPLTAQLFF TGTGCTCTTGGGGCCCGAGGGTCGGGGGATACGGTCCTTCCTTTGACAGCACAACTCTTCTTT
TRDJ1 TRDD3 TRDV2 medium-sized CACDTSWGNSTDKLIF TGTGCCTGTGACACCTCCTGGGGGAACTCCACCGATAAACTCATCTTT
TRDJ3 TRDD3 TRDV2 many CACDPMVLGDKSSWDTRQMFF TGTGCCTGTGACCCCATGGTCCTGGGGGATAAAAGCTCCTGGGACACCCGACAGATGTTTTTC
TRDJ2 TRDD2 TRDV1 many CALGEGAFLRVGFPWALTAQLFF TGTGCTCTTGGGGAAGGGGCCTTCCTACGGGTAGGGTTCCCCTGGGCTTTGACAGCACAACTCTTCTTT
TRDJ1 . TRDV1 many CALGENSIWASIKLGYTDKLIF TGTGCTCTTGGGGAAAATTCCATCTGGGCCTCGATTAAGCTGGGATACACCGATAAACTCATCTTT
TRDJ1 . TRDV1 many CALGRWGPKDYRITDKLIF TGTGCTCTTGGGAGGTGGGGGCCCAAGGACTACCGGATAACCGATAAACTCATCTTT
TRDJ1 TRDD3 TRDV1 many CALGEGLGDTEELIF TGTGCTCTTGGGGAAGGACTGGGGGATACGGAGGAACTCATCTTT
TRDJ1 TRDD3 TRDV2 many CACDTVLGIPNGTDKLIF TGTGCCTGTGACACCGTACTGGGGATACCCAACGGGACCGATAAACTCATCTTT
TRDJ1 . TRDV1 many CALGLPIAVWGPGSPTLTDKLIF TGTGCTCTTGGACTACCTATTGCCGTGTGGGGACCCGGTTCCCCTACCCTCACCGATAAACTCATCTTT
TRDJ1 . TRDV1 many CALGESPPWWGFHSYTDKLIF TGTGCTCTTGGGGAGTCCCCCCCGTGGTGGGGGTTTCATTCGTACACCGATAAACTCATCTTT
TRDJ3 TRDD3 TRDV2 many CACDTATGILAWDTRQMFF TGTGCCTGTGACACCGCTACGGGGATACTCGCCTGGGACACCCGACAGATGTTTTTC
TRDJ3 . TRDV2 many CACDTAGGPSSWDTRQMFF TGTGCCTGTGACACCGCCGGGGGTCCCAGCTCCTGGGACACCCGACAGATGTTTTTC
TRDJ1 TRDD3 TRDV1 many CALGESHWDAPLSDWGIILIF TGTGCTCTTGGGGAAAGCCATTGGGATGCCCCATTAAGCGACTGGGGGATCATACTCATCTTT
TRDJ1 . TRDV2 medium-sized CACDTGGKYTDKLIF TGTGCCTGTGACACCGGGGGGAAGTACACCGATAAACTCATCTTT
TRDJ1 . TRDV1 many CALGDPRRRPDKLIF TGTGCTCTTGGGGATCCGCGAAGACGCCCCGATAAACTCATCTTT
TRDJ1 TRDD3 TRDV1 many CALGEYGWGTSDKLIF TGTGCTCTTGGGGAATATGGCTGGGGGACTTCCGATAAACTCATCTTT
TRDJ1 TRDD3 TRDV1 . CALDGLGDTGTDKLIF TGTGCTCTTGACGGATTGGGGGATACGGGTACCGATAAACTCATCTTT
TRDJ1 TRDD3 TRDV1 many CALGESGWGILSDKLIF TGTGCTCTTGGGGAATCGGGGTGGGGGATACTTTCCGATAAACTCATCTTT
TRDJ1 . TRDV1 many CALGELLPKVLAGGSLTDKLIF TGTGCTCTTGGGGAGCTCCTTCCTAAGGTTTTGGCTGGGGGATCCCTAACCGATAAACTCATCTTT
TRDJ1 . TRDV1 many CALGELQGAGGPTPTDKLIF TGTGCTCTTGGGGAACTTCAGGGAGCCGGGGGCCCCACCCCCACCGATAAACTCATCTTT
TRDJ1 . TRDV1 many CALGPLPYYLIRYTDKLIF TGTGCTCTTGGGCCACTTCCTTACTACTTAATACGGTACACCGATAAACTCATCTTT
TRDJ1 . TRDV1 medium-sized CALGGPYTDTDKLIF TGTGCTCTTGGGGGCCCCTACACGGACACCGATAAACTCATCTTT
TRDJ1 . TRDV1 . CALGETNTVGRKLIF TGTGCTCTTGGGGAAACAAACACGGTGGGGAGGAAACTCATCTTT
TRDJ2 TRDD3 TRDV1 . CALGELGPFSSRRLLGDTGTAQLFF TGTGCTCTTGGGGAACTTGGGCCCTTTTCCTCAAGACGTCTACTGGGGGATACGGGGACAGCACAACTCTTCTTT
TRDJ1 TRDD3 TRDV1 many CALGELVNWGIPFHTDKLIF TGTGCTCTTGGGGAACTGGTCAACTGGGGGATTCCATTCCACACCGATAAACTCATCTTT
TRDJ1 TRDD3 TRDV1 many CALGEGKAGGPGATDKLIF TGTGCTCTTGGGGAAGGGAAGGCTGGGGGCCCCGGAGCCACCGATAAACTCATCTTT
TRDJ1 . TRDV1 many CALGECYLGEIFDTDKLIF TGTGCTCTTGGGGAATGCTACTTGGGGGAAATATTCGACACCGATAAACTCATCTTT
TRDJ1 TRDD3 TRDV1 many CALGELGTPTWVGDTNTDKLIF TGTGCTCTTGGGGAACTAGGTACTCCTACGTGGGTGGGGGATACAAACACCGATAAACTCATCTTT
TRDJ1 . TRDV3 many CALTRGHKLIF TGTGCCCTGACCCGGGGTCATAAACTCATCTTT
TRDJ1 TRDD3 TRDV3 many CAFSGVWWTPILGDDTDKLIF TGTGCCTTTAGTGGGGTTTGGTGGACCCCCATACTGGGGGATGACACCGATAAACTCATCTTT
TRDJ1 TRDD3 TRDV1 many CALGERAKGIRRFTDKLIF TGTGCTCTTGGGGAACGAGCTAAGGGGATACGCCGTTTCACCGATAAACTCATCTTT
TRDJ1 TRDD3 TRDV1 many CALGELSDWGTHKLIF TGTGCTCTTGGGGAACTCTCCGACTGGGGGACCCATAAACTCATCTTT
TRDJ1 TRDD3 TRDV1 many CALGDPPRYWGIWVDKLIF TGTGCTCTTGGGGATCCTCCCCGGTACTGGGGGATTTGGGTCGATAAACTCATCTTT
TRDJ1 TRDD3 TRDV1 few CALGELTSFRGIYADKLIF TGTGCTCTTGGGGAGCTGACCTCCTTCAGGGGGATATACGCCGATAAGCTCATCTTT